This T cell receptor (beta chain) was sequenced in a study of glioma-infiltrating T cells. Trimming left V 5 bases short and J 3 bases short, with 11 bases between. The CDR3 is 13 residues long. Germline-derived CDR1 and CDR2 are SGHKS and YYEKEE (reference sequence). The iRepertoire nested amplicon-rescue multiplex PCR amplified TCR alpha and beta CDR3s from RNA. TCRdb reanalysed the multiplex PCR reads using MiXCR and keeps one entry per CDR3 protein. Of about 200,000 distinct CDR3 sequences listed, over 30% are singletons. The material sequenced was glioma tissue, nonneoplastic brain tissue, or PBMCs (not recorded which). The V gene is TRBV5-5, the J gene TRBJ1-1; D gene unclear. The receptor was isolated from a human donor with low-grade glioma or glioblastoma, undergoing nonglioma brain surgery, or in good health (not recorded which). The CDR3 region is CASRQPTDTEAFF. The CDR3 DNA follows: TGTGCCAGCAGACAGCCGACTGACACTGAAGCTTTCTTT. The whole variable domain, filled in from reference TRBV5-5 and TRBJ1-1, reads DAGVTQSPTHLIKTRGQQVTLRCSPISGHKSVSWYQQVLGQGPQFIFQYYEKEERGRGNFPDRFSARQFPNYSSELNVNALLLGDSALYLCASRQPTDTEAFFGQGTRLTVV.